This TCR beta chain is drawn from a study of early T cells in non-severe SARS-CoV-2 infection. This clonotype has at least ten counts. Trimming at V came to 6 bases and at J to 4 bases, leaving 13 bases not matched to a gene. Germline CDR1 is MNHEY and CDR2 is SVGEGT. The CDR3 totals 16 residues. TCRdb fed the 5' RACE reads into MiXCR, producing one record per CDR3 protein. Here the sample spans under 60,000 distinct CDR3 sequences, around 8% being singletons. The chain uses TRBV6-2 or TRBV6-3 and TRBJ1-1, with TRBD1 matching 8 bases. This TCR derives from an adult who was a healthcare worker with PCR-confirmed SARS-CoV-2 infection or an uninfected control (not recorded which). Source material: whole blood. CDR3 nucleotides: TGTGCCAGCAGCCGGACAGGGTTTGGTATCGGCACTGAAGCTTTCTTT. It codes for CASSRTGFGIGTEAFF.